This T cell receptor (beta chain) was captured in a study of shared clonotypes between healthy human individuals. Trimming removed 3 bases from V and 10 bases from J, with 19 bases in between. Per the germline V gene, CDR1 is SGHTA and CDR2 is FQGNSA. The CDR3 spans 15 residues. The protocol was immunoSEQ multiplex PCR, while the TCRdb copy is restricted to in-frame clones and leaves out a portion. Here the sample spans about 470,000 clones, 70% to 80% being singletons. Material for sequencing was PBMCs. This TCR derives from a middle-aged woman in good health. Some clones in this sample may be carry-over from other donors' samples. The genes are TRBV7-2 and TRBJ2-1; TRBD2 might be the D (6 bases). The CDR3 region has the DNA TGTGCCAGCAGCTTCGGAGGGAACCGCCTTAGGGAGCAGTTCTTC. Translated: CASSFGGNRLREQFF.